The entry below gives a single T cell receptor (beta chain) sequence along with its context. The antigen is undetermined. This sample was included in a study of cytomegalovirus exposure and HLA in healthy donors. Study-wide context: Per a later analysis, the approximately 700 first-cohort and more than 100 validation repertoires shared one platform. General study points: The TCR clusters that emerged in the first cohort tended, a later analysis found, to co-occur in the approximately 120 validation repertoires. Many donors shared some public TCRs, even though most TCR sequences were rare.

Some clones are missing from TCRdb's copy, which holds only in-frame ones; the method was immunoSEQ multiplex PCR. The sample contains tens of thousands of clones, roughly 89% of which appear only once. The sequenced material came from PBMCs. The sequence was collected from a woman younger than 30 in good health and CMV-seropositive.

This CDR3 is CASSLRVSGAYEQYF. CDR3 coding DNA: TGTGCCAGCAGCTTAAGGGTGTCCGGGGCCTACGAGCAGTACTTC. V usage is TRBV7-2 and J usage is TRBJ2-7; D perhaps matches TRBD2 (5 bases). V was trimmed by 2 bases and J by 2 bases, leaving 13 bases between them. The germline gives CDR1 SGHTA, CDR2 FQGNSA. There are 15 residues in the CDR3.